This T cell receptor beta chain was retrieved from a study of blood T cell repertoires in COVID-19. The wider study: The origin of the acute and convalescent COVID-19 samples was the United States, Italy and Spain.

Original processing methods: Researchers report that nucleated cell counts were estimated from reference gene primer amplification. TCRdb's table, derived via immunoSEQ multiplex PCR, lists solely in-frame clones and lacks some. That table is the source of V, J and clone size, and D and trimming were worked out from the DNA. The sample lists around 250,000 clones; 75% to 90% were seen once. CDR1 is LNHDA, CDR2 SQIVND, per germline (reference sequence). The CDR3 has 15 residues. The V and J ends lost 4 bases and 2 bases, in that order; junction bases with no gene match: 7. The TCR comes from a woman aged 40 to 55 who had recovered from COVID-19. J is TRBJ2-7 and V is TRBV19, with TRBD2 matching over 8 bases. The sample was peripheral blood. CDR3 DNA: TGTGCCAGTAGTAGTCTGGCGGGGGGAACCTACGAGCAGTACTTC. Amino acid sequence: CASSSLAGGTYEQYF.